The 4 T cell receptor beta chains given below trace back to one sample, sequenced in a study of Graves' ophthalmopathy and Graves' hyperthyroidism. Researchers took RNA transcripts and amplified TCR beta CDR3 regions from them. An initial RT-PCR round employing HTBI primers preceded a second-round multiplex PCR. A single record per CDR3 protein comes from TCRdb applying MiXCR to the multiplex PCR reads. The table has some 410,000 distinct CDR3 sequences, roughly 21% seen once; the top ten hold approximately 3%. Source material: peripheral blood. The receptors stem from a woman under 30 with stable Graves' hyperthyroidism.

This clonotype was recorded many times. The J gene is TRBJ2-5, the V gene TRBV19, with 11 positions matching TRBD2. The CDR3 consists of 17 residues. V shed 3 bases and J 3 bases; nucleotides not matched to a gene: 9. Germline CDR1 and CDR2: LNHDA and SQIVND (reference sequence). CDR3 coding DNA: TGTGCCAGTAGTATGCTCGGGACTAGCGGACCCGAAGAGACCCAGTACTTC. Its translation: CASSMLGTSGPEETQYF.

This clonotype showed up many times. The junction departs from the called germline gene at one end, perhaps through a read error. CDR3 nucleotides: TGTGCCAGCAGCCAGGGACAGAACTATGGCTACACCTTC. It is translated as CASSQGQNYGYTF. The V and J genes are TRBV4-1 and TRBJ1-2, with TRBD1 matching over 7 bases. This CDR3 is built from 13 residues. Germline V gene lookup returns CDR1 MGHRA and CDR2 YSYEKL.

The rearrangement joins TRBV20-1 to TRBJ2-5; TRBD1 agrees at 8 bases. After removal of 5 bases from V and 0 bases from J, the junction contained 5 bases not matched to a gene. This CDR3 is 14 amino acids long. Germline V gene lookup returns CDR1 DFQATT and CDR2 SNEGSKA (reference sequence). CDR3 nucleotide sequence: TGCAGTGCTCCCCGGACAGGGTACCAAGAGACCCAGTACTTC. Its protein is CSAPRTGYQETQYF.

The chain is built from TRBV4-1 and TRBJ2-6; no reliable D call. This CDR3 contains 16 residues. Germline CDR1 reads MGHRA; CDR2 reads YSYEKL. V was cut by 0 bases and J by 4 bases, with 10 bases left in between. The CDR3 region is CASSQDGGRGANVLTF. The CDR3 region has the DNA TGCGCCAGCAGCCAAGATGGTGGGCGAGGGGCCAACGTCCTGACTTTC.